This paragraph reports one T cell receptor beta chain. In germline, CDR1 is LGHDT, CDR2 YNNKEL (reference sequence). The CDR3 is made up of 14 amino acids. With 3 bases removed from V and 6 bases from J, the gap between germline ends came to 12 bases. This entry comes from a study of blood T cell repertoires in COVID-19. Data came from immunoSEQ multiplex PCR; TCRdb stores just in-frame clones and leaves some out. This table has tens of thousands of clones, about four fifths appearing once. This rearrangement joins TRBV3-1 (or the pseudogene TRBV3-2) to TRBJ1-5; D is unresolved. Sequenced material: peripheral blood. This sequence was found in a man aged 30 to 45 with COVID-19, enrolled during active disease. This CDR3 reads CASSQGTASQPQHF. Written as DNA, the CDR3 is TGTGCCAGCAGCCAGGGTACAGCCAGTCAGCCCCAGCATTTT.